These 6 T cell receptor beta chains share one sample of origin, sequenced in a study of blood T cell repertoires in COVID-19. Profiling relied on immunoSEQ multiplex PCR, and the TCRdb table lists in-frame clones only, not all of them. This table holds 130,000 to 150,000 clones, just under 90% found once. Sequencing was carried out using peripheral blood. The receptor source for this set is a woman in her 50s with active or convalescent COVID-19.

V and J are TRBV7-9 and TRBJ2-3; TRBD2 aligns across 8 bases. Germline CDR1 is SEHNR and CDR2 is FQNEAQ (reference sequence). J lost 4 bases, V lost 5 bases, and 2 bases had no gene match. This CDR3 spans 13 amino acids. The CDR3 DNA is TGTGCCAGCAGCCCGGGGGGGGCAGATACGCAGTATTTT. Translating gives CASSPGGADTQYF.

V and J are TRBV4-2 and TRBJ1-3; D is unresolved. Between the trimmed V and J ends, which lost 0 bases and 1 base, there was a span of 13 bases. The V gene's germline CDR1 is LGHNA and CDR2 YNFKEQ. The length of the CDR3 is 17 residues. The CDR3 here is CASSQDLAPASGNTIYF. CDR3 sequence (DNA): TGTGCCAGCAGCCAAGATCTAGCCCCAGCGTCTGGAAACACCATATATTTT.

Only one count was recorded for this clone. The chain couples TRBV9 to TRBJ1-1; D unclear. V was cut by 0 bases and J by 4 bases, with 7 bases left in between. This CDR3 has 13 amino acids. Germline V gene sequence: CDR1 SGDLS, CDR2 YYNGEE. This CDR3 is CASSVDAVTEAFF. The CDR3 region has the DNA TGTGCCAGCAGCGTAGATGCGGTCACTGAAGCTTTCTTT.

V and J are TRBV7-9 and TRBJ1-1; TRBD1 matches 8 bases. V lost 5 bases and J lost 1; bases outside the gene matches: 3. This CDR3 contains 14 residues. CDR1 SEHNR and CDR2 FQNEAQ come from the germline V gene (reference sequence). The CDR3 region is CASSTDRGNTEAFF. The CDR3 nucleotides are TGTGCCAGCAGCACCGACAGGGGGAACACTGAAGCTTTCTTT.

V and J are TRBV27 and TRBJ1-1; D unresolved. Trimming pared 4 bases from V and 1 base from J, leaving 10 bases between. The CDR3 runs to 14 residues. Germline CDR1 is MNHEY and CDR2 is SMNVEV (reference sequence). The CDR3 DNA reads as TGTGCCAGCAGTTCCCCCCTGCGGAACACTGAAGCTTTCTTT. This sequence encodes CASSSPLRNTEAFF.

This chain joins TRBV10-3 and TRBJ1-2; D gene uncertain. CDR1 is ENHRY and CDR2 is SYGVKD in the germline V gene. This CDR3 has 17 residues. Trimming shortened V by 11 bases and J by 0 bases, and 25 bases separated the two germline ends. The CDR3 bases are TGTGCCGCCGCTCCGAAGAACGGACTCTCGGCTAACTATGGCTACACCTTC. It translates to CAAAPKNGLSANYGYTF.